Below are 27 T cell receptor beta chains sequenced from a single sample in a study of T cell responses to AZD1222 COVID-19 vaccine (dated by TCRdb to the early 2020s). The library relied on the immunoSEQ multiplex PCR assay. The table comes from immuneACCESS by way of TCRdb, which keeps in-frame sequences with V and J called. Part of the clones is missing from these tables; in studies checked, under half for an unresolved V gene and the rest for unknown reasons. For this sample the table gives 120,000 to 150,000 clones, of which roughly 90% were detected only once. The ten largest clones represent less than 2% of the sample. The time point label here, explained by the study, means: about 28 days (+/-7) after the second vaccine dose. The sample was peripheral blood, taken 28 days after the second AZD1222 dose. These receptors originate from an adult who received the AZD1222 COVID-19 vaccine.

CDR3 residues: CASSELAGGSYNEQFF. CDR3 nucleotides: TGCGCCAGCAGCGAACTAGCGGGGGGCTCCTACAATGAGCAGTTCTTC. V gene TRBV5-1 combines with J gene TRBJ2-1, with TRBD2 matching over 12 bases. The CDR3 has 16 residues. V shed 4 bases, J shed 0 bases, and the junction held 2 bases outside the gene matches. Germline values: CDR1 SGHRS, CDR2 YFSETQ.

The chain employs TRBV27 and TRBJ1-5; 12 bases are shared with TRBD1. V dropped 8 bases and J dropped 4; count of bases not matched to a gene: 9. The CDR3 is made up of 16 amino acids. CDR1 and CDR2 from the germline V gene are MNHEY and SMNVEV (reference sequence). The chain's CDR3 is CASSPGQGAGNQPQHF. The CDR3 DNA sequence: TGTGCCAGCTCCCCGGGACAGGGGGCCGGTAATCAGCCCCAGCATTTT.

The chain uses TRBV5-1 and TRBJ2-7, with D maybe TRBD1 (5 bases). Trimming pared 5 bases from V and 4 bases from J, leaving 13 bases between. From germline, CDR1 is SGHRS and CDR2 YFSETQ. The CDR3 consists of 13 residues. The DNA for the CDR3 is TGCGCCAGCAGGACAGCTGTTGGGTACGAGCAGTACTTC. It encodes CASRTAVGYEQYF.

The chain links TRBV3-1 (or the pseudogene TRBV3-2) to TRBJ1-4; 9 nucleotides align to TRBD1. V shed 1 base and J 5 bases; nucleotides not matched to a gene: 5. CDR3 length: 16 amino acids. Germline V gene data show CDR1 as LGHDT and CDR2 as YNNKEL (reference sequence). The CDR3 here is CASSQVLGQGNEKLFF. DNA for the CDR3: TGTGCCAGCAGCCAAGTCCTGGGACAGGGAAATGAAAAACTGTTTTTT.

The chain links TRBV5-1 to TRBJ2-7; D is possibly TRBD1 or TRBD2 (6 bases each). Germline assignment: CDR1 SGHRS and CDR2 YFSETQ. This CDR3 comprises 15 residues. V lost 3 bases and J 4 bases, leaving 17 bases between the germline ends. In nucleotides, the CDR3 is TGCGCCAGCAGCTCCGCCCCGGGGGCAGGGTACGAGCAGTACTTC. This gives the protein CASSSAPGAGYEQYF. The complete variable domain, with remaining parts taken from reference TRBV5-1 and TRBJ2-7, reads KAGVTQTPRYLIKTRGQQVTLSCSPISGHRSVSWYQQTPGQGLQFLFEYFSETQRNKGNFPGRFSGRQFSNSRSEMNVSTLELGDSALYLCASSSAPGAGYEQYFGPGTRLTVT.

The DNA of the CDR3 is TGTGCCAGCAGCGTAGCGGGGATAACAGATACGCAGTATTTT. It translates to CASSVAGITDTQYF. The chain couples TRBV9 to TRBJ2-3; tentatively, D is TRBD2 (5 bases). The V end was cut by 0 bases, the J end by 3 bases, with 8 bases between. The CDR3 is made up of 14 amino acids. The germline gives CDR1 SGDLS, CDR2 YYNGEE.

The chain joins TRBV2 to TRBJ2-7; possibly TRBD1 for D (6 bases). Germline CDR1 and CDR2: SNHLY and FYNNEI. The CDR3 is 13 amino acids. V gave up 6 bases and J gave up 0 bases, with 9 bases separating them. The CDR3 DNA follows: TGTGCCAGCAGGACAGGCTTCTCCTACGAGCAGTACTTC. It codes for CASRTGFSYEQYF.

V and J are TRBV12-3 or TRBV12-4 and TRBJ1-3; D not resolved. This CDR3 region has 13 residues. Trimming took 3 bases from V and 3 from J, leaving 6 bases between them. CDR3 coding DNA: TGTGCCAGCAGTTTCGTGAGTGGAAACACCATATATTTT. Its protein product is CASSFVSGNTIYF.

The V and J genes are TRBV9 and TRBJ1-2; tentatively, D is TRBD1 (5 bases). In germline, CDR1 is SGDLS, CDR2 YYNGEE. The CDR3 contains 13 residues. The V and J ends lost 4 bases and 6 bases respectively, with 13 bases between them. CDR3 residues: CASSSPGFDGYTF. The CDR3 DNA reads TGTGCCAGCAGCTCCCCAGGGTTCGATGGCTACACCTTC.

The CDR3 DNA reads as TGTGCCAGCAGCTTAGTATCCCATACGGGCACTGAAGCTTTCTTT. It yields the protein CASSLVSHTGTEAFF. V is TRBV7-9 and J is TRBJ1-1; the D is unclear. This CDR3 spans 15 amino acids. V lost 1 base, J lost 4 bases, and 13 bases lay in between. CDR1 is SEHNR, CDR2 FQNEAQ, per germline (reference sequence).

This rearrangement joins TRBV7-3 to TRBJ2-3; D is undetermined. Germline lookup yields CDR1 SGHTA and CDR2 FQGTGA. Trimming removed 0 bases at V and 6 bases at J, with 13 bases between. The CDR3 is 15 residues long. CDR3 coding DNA: TGTGCCAGCAGCTTAACGAACTCCATGGTCGATACGCAGTATTTT. This gives the protein CASSLTNSMVDTQYF.

This sequence joins TRBV7-3 and TRBJ2-3; 7 nucleotides match TRBD2. The germline gives CDR1 SGHTA, CDR2 FQGTGA. The length of the CDR3 is 16 residues. V shed 2 bases, J shed 6 bases, and the junction held 11 bases outside the gene matches. CDR3 DNA: TGTGCCAGCAGCTTACGTGGCGGCGGGAGACCGGATACGCAGTATTTT. Its protein is CASSLRGGGRPDTQYF.

DNA for the CDR3: TGCGCCAGCAGCTTGGGAGCACAGGGGCGGTTGGGCACTGAAGCTTTCTTT. This codes for CASSLGAQGRLGTEAFF. The chain joins TRBV5-1 to TRBJ1-1; 7 nucleotides agree with TRBD1. Per the germline V gene, CDR1 is SGHRS and CDR2 is YFSETQ. The CDR3 is 17 residues long. V lost 0 bases to trimming and J lost 4 bases; unmatched junction nucleotides: 12.

V usage is TRBV2 and J usage is TRBJ1-4; 9 bases map to TRBD1. CDR1 is SNHLY, CDR2 FYNNEI, per germline. The CDR3 runs to 14 residues. V lost 4 bases, J lost 6 bases, and 3 bases stayed unmatched. The CDR3 here is CASSARDRDEKLFF. CDR3 sequence (DNA): TGTGCCAGCAGTGCCCGGGACAGGGATGAAAAACTGTTTTTT.

The chain has TRBV3-1 (or the pseudogene TRBV3-2) and TRBJ1-4; the D is unclear. The CDR3 loop spans 15 amino acids. Germline CDR1 LGHDT, CDR2 YNNKEL (reference sequence). V dropped 5 bases and J dropped 0 bases, with 10 bases sitting between them. The CDR3 loop reads CASSDRIATNEKLFF. In nucleotides, the CDR3 is TGTGCCAGCAGCGACCGGATTGCAACTAATGAAAAACTGTTTTTT.

CDR3 in amino acids: CATSGGGGSYNSPLHF. In DNA, the CDR3 is TGTGCCACCAGCGGGGGAGGAGGTTCCTATAATTCACCCCTCCACTTT. This chain links TRBV15 with TRBJ1-6; tentative D call: TRBD1 (5 bases). Germline CDR1 LNHNV, CDR2 YYDKDF (reference sequence). Trimming left V 5 bases short and J 1 base short, with 12 bases between. The CDR3 spans 16 residues. The full variable domain, rest sourced from reference TRBV15 and TRBJ1-6, is DAMVIQNPRYQVTQFGKPVTLSCSQTLNHNVMYWYQQKSSQAPKLLFHYYDKDFNNEADTPDNFQSRRPNTSFCFLDIRSPGLGDTAMYLCATSGGGGSYNSPLHFGNGTRLTVT.

This clone was found once. The chain is built from TRBV19 and TRBJ1-6, with a possible D match to TRBD1 (5 bases). The CDR3 has 15 residues. From germline, CDR1 is LNHDA and CDR2 SQIVND (reference sequence). V lost 3 bases to trimming and J lost 6 bases, with 12 bases between them. The CDR3 here is CASSIRPGPNSPLHF. The CDR3 DNA is TGTGCCAGTAGTATTCGGCCAGGGCCTAATTCACCCCTCCACTTT.

This chain joins TRBV7-9 and TRBJ2-2; 7 nucleotides match TRBD2. V was pared by 4 bases and J by 4 bases, with 3 bases of the junction left unmatched. In germline, CDR1 is SEHNR, CDR2 FQNEAQ (reference sequence). The CDR3 has 14 amino acids. The CDR3 DNA reads as TGTGCCAGCAGCTCGGGGGGTTTCACCGGGGAGCTGTTTTTT. Translated: CASSSGGFTGELFF.

V and J are TRBV5-1 and TRBJ2-1, with D unresolved. Trimming removed 4 bases at V and 0 bases at J, with 8 bases between. Germline V gene sequence: CDR1 SGHRS, CDR2 YFSETQ. The CDR3 is made up of 14 amino acids. The CDR3 is CASSIDGSYNEQFF. CDR3 DNA sequence: TGCGCCAGCAGCATCGACGGCTCCTACAATGAGCAGTTCTTC.

The gene calls are TRBV18 and TRBJ1-1, with D unclear. Trimming cost V 4 bases and J 4 bases, with 13 bases left between them. CDR1 is KGHSH and CDR2 is LQKENI in the germline V gene. This CDR3 has 14 residues. In nucleotides, the CDR3 is TGTGCCAGCTCACGAGGTGAGACGGTCACTGAAGCTTTCTTT. Protein: CASSRGETVTEAFF.

This rearrangement joins TRBV27 to TRBJ1-2; D is ambiguous. The V and J ends lost 6 bases and 7 bases respectively, with 12 bases between them. The CDR3 is 12 residues long. CDR1 MNHEY and CDR2 SMNVEV come from the germline V gene (reference sequence). DNA of the CDR3: TGTGCCAGCAGGGGCGACTCGGGTGGCTACACCTTC. Protein product: CASRGDSGGYTF.

This chain uses TRBV7-2 with TRBJ1-4; D is undetermined. Trimming stripped 5 bases from V and 3 bases from J, with 16 bases between. Germline V gene sequence: CDR1 SGHTA, CDR2 FQGNSA. The CDR3 has 16 amino acids. The CDR3 loop reads CASSRVSLGANEKLFF. The CDR3 bases are TGTGCCAGCAGCCGGGTCTCCCTCGGGGCTAATGAAAAACTGTTTTTT.

The chain combines TRBV24-1 with TRBJ1-2; D not certain. This CDR3 is built from 12 residues. Germline loops: CDR1 KGHDR, CDR2 SFDVKD. V dropped 6 bases and J dropped 7 bases, with 11 bases sitting between them. This CDR3 reads CATSLFGGGYTF. CDR3 coding DNA: TGTGCCACCAGTCTTTTCGGTGGTGGCTACACCTTC.

The chain employs TRBV19 and TRBJ1-1; the D gene is possibly TRBD1 (6 bases). This CDR3 spans 15 amino acids. V dropped 5 bases and J dropped 4 bases, with 17 bases sitting between them. Germline V gene sequence: CDR1 LNHDA, CDR2 SQIVND (reference sequence). CDR3 protein: CASSPLDRRITEAFF. Here the CDR3 DNA reads TGTGCCAGTAGTCCCCTTGACAGGAGAATCACTGAAGCTTTCTTT.

The rearrangement joins TRBV5-5 to TRBJ2-2, with 9 bases aligning to TRBD2. The germline gives CDR1 SGHKS, CDR2 YYEKEE (reference sequence). This CDR3 has 16 residues. Trimming cost V 1 base and J 3 bases; bases outside gene matches: 4. This chain's CDR3 is CASSLLAGVDTGELFF. For the CDR3, the DNA is TGTGCCAGCAGCTTGTTAGCGGGGGTTGACACCGGGGAGCTGTTTTTT.

This clone has only one observation. The rearrangement uses TRBV7-2 and TRBJ2-5; 16 bases are a match to TRBD2. The CDR3 contains 16 residues. CDR1 is SGHTA, CDR2 FQGNSA, per germline. The V and J ends lost 5 bases and 7 bases, in that order; junction bases with no gene match: 7. CDR3 sequence (DNA): TGTGCCAGCAGCCTGGGACTAGCGGGGGGGCCGGGGACCCAGTACTTC. As protein: CASSLGLAGGPGTQYF. Variable domain in full (rest from reference TRBV7-2 and TRBJ2-5): GAGVSQSPSNKVTEKGKDVELRCDPISGHTALYWYRQSLGQGLEFLIYFQGNSAPDKSGLPSDRFSAERTGGSVSTLTIQRTQQEDSAVYLCASSLGLAGGPGTQYFGPGTRLLVL.

This sequence joins TRBV5-6 and TRBJ2-2; TRBD1 matches 12 bases. Germline CDR1 SGHDT, CDR2 YYEEEE. V trimming: 7 bases; J trimming: 7 bases; junction bases outside the gene matches: 11. This CDR3 region has 16 residues. The CDR3 here is CASRPGQGAMGGELFF. As DNA, the CDR3 is TGTGCCAGCCGACCGGGACAGGGGGCAATGGGCGGGGAGCTGTTTTTT.